One and the same sample provided the 28 T cell receptor beta chains below, sequenced in a study of cytomegalovirus exposure and HLA in healthy donors. The primer mix had 60 Vbeta and 13 Jbeta primers. Generated by immunoSEQ multiplex PCR, the TCRdb table keeps only in-frame clones and is missing some. Among about 82,000 clones listed, approximately 81% were seen once. The sequenced material came from PBMCs. The receptors stem from a woman aged 45-59 years in good health and CMV-seropositive.

This clone came up a few times. The chain recombines TRBV6-1 with TRBJ1-5; 9 nucleotides align to TRBD1. There are 17 residues in the CDR3. From germline, CDR1 is MNHNS and CDR2 SASEGT. V shed 4 bases and J 1 base; nucleotides not matched to a gene: 8. The CDR3 sequence is CASSATQGARSNQPQHF. In DNA, the CDR3 is TGTGCCAGCAGTGCGACACAGGGGGCCCGGAGCAATCAGCCCCAGCATTTT.

The chain combines TRBV28 with TRBJ1-2; 7 bases agree with TRBD1. V trimming: 6 bases; J trimming: 5 bases; junction bases outside the gene matches: 24. Germline loops: CDR1 MDHEN, CDR2 SYDVKM. The length of the CDR3 is 19 residues. CDR3 in amino acids: CASSLTSGGQGVLWYGYTF. Here the CDR3 DNA reads TGTGCCAGCAGCTTAACCTCCGGCGGTCAGGGGGTACTTTGGTATGGCTACACCTTC.

The V and J genes are TRBV11-3 and TRBJ1-5; TRBD1 might be the D (5 bases). Trimming pared 3 bases from V and 1 base from J, leaving 10 bases between. The CDR3 is 15 amino acids. CDR1 and CDR2 (germline): SGHNT, YENEEA. CDR3 in amino acids: CASSLSPGSNQPQHF. CDR3 coding DNA: TGTGCCAGCAGCTTGTCACCAGGGAGCAATCAGCCCCAGCATTTT.

The V gene is TRBV7-9, the J gene TRBJ2-3; tentatively, D is TRBD2 (6 bases). The germline V and J ends were trimmed by 5 bases and 2 bases, with 8 bases remaining between them. Germline V CDR1 and CDR2: SEHNR, FQNEAQ (reference sequence). CDR3 size: 13 residues. CDR3 protein: CASSRDFTDTQYF. The CDR3 region has the DNA TGTGCCAGCAGCCGGGACTTCACAGATACGCAGTATTTT.

This clone appeared a few times. CDR3 nucleotides: TGTGCCAGCAGGACAGGGAACTATGGCTACACCTTC. This sequence encodes CASRTGNYGYTF. This chain joins TRBV6-6 and TRBJ1-2, with TRBD1 matching over 7 bases. The CDR3 runs to 12 residues. The V gene end was trimmed by 6 bases and the J gene end by 2 bases; junction bases not matched to a gene: 0. Germline V gene sequence: CDR1 MNHNY, CDR2 SVGAGI (reference sequence).

CDR3 nucleotides: TGTGCCAGCAGCGTAAGGACAGGGTCCTACGGACAAGAGACCCAGTACTTC. It encodes CASSVRTGSYGQETQYF. The chain recombines TRBV9 with TRBJ2-5, with 8 positions matching TRBD1. CDR3 length: 17 amino acids. Trimming removed 1 base from V and 2 bases from J; junction bases left unmatched: 10. CDR1 and CDR2 from the germline V gene are SGDLS and YYNGEE.

The genes are TRBV4-1 and TRBJ2-5; the D gene is possibly TRBD2 (5 bases). V lost 2 bases, J lost 5 bases, and 12 bases lay in between. CDR1 and CDR2 from the germline V gene are MGHRA and YSYEKL. The CDR3 is 14 amino acids. The CDR3 loop reads CASSQHEGRETQYF. In DNA, the CDR3 is TGCGCCAGCAGCCAACACGAGGGCAGGGAGACCCAGTACTTC.

The chain is built from TRBV5-1 and TRBJ1-3; D not certain. V was pared by 0 bases and J by 3 bases, with 7 bases between. The CDR3 has 14 amino acids. Per the germline V gene, CDR1 is SGHRS and CDR2 is YFSETQ. CDR3 protein: CASSLGERGNTIYF. As DNA, the CDR3 is TGCGCCAGCAGCTTGGGGGAGCGTGGAAACACCATATATTTT. The full variable domain, rest sourced from reference TRBV5-1 and TRBJ1-3, is KAGVTQTPRYLIKTRGQQVTLSCSPISGHRSVSWYQQTPGQGLQFLFEYFSETQRNKGNFPGRFSGRQFSNSRSEMNVSTLELGDSALYLCASSLGERGNTIYFGEGSWLTVV.

The chain joins TRBV19 to TRBJ2-5; TRBD1 aligns across 7 bases. Germline V gene data show CDR1 as LNHDA and CDR2 as SQIVND (reference sequence). The trim removed 5 bases at V and 5 bases at J, leaving 11 bases unmatched. This CDR3 is 15 amino acids long. CDR3 DNA sequence: TGTGCCAGTAGTGCTGACAGGGTTACTGGTGAGACCCAGTACTTC. Protein sequence: CASSADRVTGETQYF.

This chain links TRBV9 with TRBJ1-3, with D maybe TRBD1 (5 bases). The CDR3 is 14 residues long. The V end lost 4 bases, the J end lost 4 bases, and 12 bases lay between the germline ends. CDR1 and CDR2 (germline): SGDLS, YYNGEE. CDR3 region: CASSSGGGGNTIYF. The CDR3 bases are TGTGCCAGCAGCTCTGGGGGGGGAGGAAACACCATATATTTT.

This clone turned up a few times. The J gene is TRBJ1-1, the V gene TRBV11-3; D is possibly TRBD1 (5 bases). The V gene lost 1 base and the J gene lost 4 bases, with 10 bases spanning the gap. Germline V lookup: CDR1 SGHNT, CDR2 YENEEA. CDR3 length: 14 amino acids. CDR3 loop: CASSLVQGRTEAFF. The CDR3 coding sequence is TGTGCCAGCAGCTTAGTTCAGGGCCGCACTGAAGCTTTCTTT.

V gene TRBV4-1 combines with J gene TRBJ1-5; possibly TRBD1 for D (5 bases). The germline V gene has CDR1 MGHRA and CDR2 YSYEKL. The CDR3 is 15 amino acids. Deletions cut 0 bases from V and 3 bases from J, with 9 bases between. CDR3 nucleotides: TGCGCCAGCAGCCAAGATCCGACAGTCAATCAGCCCCAGCATTTT. Its translation is CASSQDPTVNQPQHF.

This sequence joins TRBV25-1 and TRBJ1-4, with a possible D match to TRBD1 (6 bases). Germline V CDR1 and CDR2: MGHDK, SYGVNS. V shed 5 bases and J shed 3 bases, with 13 bases lying between them. This CDR3 comprises 15 residues. The CDR3 protein is CASSPPPGANEKLFF. The CDR3 DNA sequence: TGTGCCAGCAGTCCGCCCCCAGGGGCTAATGAAAAACTGTTTTTT.

In its sample, this clone was seen once. V gene TRBV11-2 combines with J gene TRBJ1-1; possibly TRBD1 for D (5 bases). CDR1 SGHAT and CDR2 FQNNGV come from the germline V gene. Trimming stripped 7 bases from V and 1 base from J, with 13 bases between. The CDR3 consists of 14 residues. Here the CDR3 reads CASNPGHANTEAFF. CDR3 bases: TGTGCCAGCAATCCCGGACATGCGAACACTGAAGCTTTCTTT.

This clone turned up a few times. CDR3 loop: CASSAPDRGNEQFF. The CDR3 nucleotides read TGTGCCAGCAGCGCCCCGGACAGAGGAAATGAGCAGTTCTTC. The V and J genes are TRBV9 and TRBJ2-1, with D possibly matching TRBD1 (6 bases). Trimming left V 3 bases short and J 7 bases short, with 14 bases between. The CDR3 runs 14 residues. Germline CDR1 SGDLS, CDR2 YYNGEE.

CDR3 DNA: TGTGCCAGTAGTATAGAGGGTACCCTGGGAGGGCAGTTCTTC. Protein sequence: CASSIEGTLGGQFF. The chain is built from TRBV19 and TRBJ2-1; D perhaps matches TRBD2 (6 bases). V lost 0 bases and J lost 12, with 15 bases in between. The CDR3 totals 14 residues. From germline, CDR1 is LNHDA and CDR2 SQIVND (reference sequence).

Turning to this clone: The same CDR3 arises from other DNA sequences in this sample as well. The chain uses TRBV7-6 and TRBJ2-7; maybe TRBD2 (6 bases). This CDR3 is 13 amino acids long. CDR1 is SGHVS, CDR2 FNYEAQ, per germline. V gave up 0 bases and J gave up 3 bases, with 6 bases separating them. The CDR3 nucleotides read TGTGCCAGCAGCTTAGCGGGGGGCTACGAGCAGTACTTC. Amino acids: CASSLAGGYEQYF.

The chain employs TRBV6-4 and TRBJ2-1, with 10 bases aligning to TRBD2. J was trimmed by 3 bases and V by 3 bases; bases with no gene match: 5. CDR3 length: 16 amino acids. The germline V gene encodes CDR1 MRHNA and CDR2 SNTAGT. This CDR3 is CASSEAASGSYNEQFF. CDR3 bases: TGTGCCAGCAGTGAGGCAGCTAGCGGGAGCTACAATGAGCAGTTCTTC.

This chain connects TRBV7-9 to TRBJ2-7; 9 bases map to TRBD2. The CDR3 length is 16 residues. Germline loops: CDR1 SEHNR, CDR2 FQNEAQ (reference sequence). J lost 2 bases, V lost 1 base, and 6 bases had no gene match. CDR3 in amino acids: CASSLGFSGRTYEQYF. The CDR3 bases are TGTGCCAGCAGCTTAGGGTTTAGCGGGAGAACCTACGAGCAGTACTTC.

The CDR3 DNA is TGTGCCTGGAGTGTACGAGGAGGATCTGAAGCTTTCTTT. Translation gives CAWSVRGGSEAFF. The chain links TRBV30 to TRBJ1-1; D unresolved. The CDR3 has 13 residues. Germline assignment: CDR1 GTSNPN and CDR2 SVGIG (reference sequence). Trimming left V 0 bases short and J 6 bases short, with 11 bases between.

This clone was seen once. V usage is TRBV28 and J usage is TRBJ1-3; 7 nucleotides line up with TRBD1. Germline-derived CDR1 and CDR2 are MDHEN and SYDVKM. The CDR3 sequence is 15 residues long. The trim removed 2 bases at V and 2 bases at J, leaving 3 bases unmatched. The CDR3 protein is CASSLPTGAGNTIYF. CDR3 DNA sequence: TGTGCCAGCAGTTTACCCACAGGGGCTGGAAACACCATATATTTT.

CDR3 amino acids: CSAVVYGNTIYF. CDR3 nucleotide sequence: TGCAGCGCTGTAGTCTACGGAAACACCATATATTTT. V and J are TRBV29-1 and TRBJ1-3, with D uncertain. This CDR3 is built from 12 residues. V was trimmed by 7 bases and J by 4 bases, leaving 11 bases between them. Germline V gene data show CDR1 as SQVTM and CDR2 as ANQGSEA. Drawing the rest from reference TRBV29-1 and TRBJ1-3, the complete variable domain is SAVISQKPSRDICQRGTSLTIQCQVDSQVTMMFWYRQQPGQSLTLIATANQGSEATYESGFVIDKFPISRPNLTFSTLTVSNMSPEDSSIYLCSAVVYGNTIYFGEGSWLTVV.

The V call is TRBV25-1, the J call TRBJ2-5; possible D gene TRBD1, 5 bases. Germline-derived CDR1 and CDR2 are MGHDK and SYGVNS. This CDR3 is 16 amino acids long. Trimming removed 0 bases from V and 2 bases from J, with 13 bases in between. The CDR3 here is CASSEYSQGFQETQYF. The CDR3, as DNA: TGTGCCAGCAGTGAATATTCCCAGGGTTTTCAAGAGACCCAGTACTTC. The variable domain in full, completed from reference TRBV25-1 and TRBJ2-5, reads EADIYQTPRYLVIGTGKKITLECSQTMGHDKMYWYQQDPGMELHLIHYSYGVNSTEKGDLSSESTVSRIRTEHFPLTLESARPSHTSQYLCASSEYSQGFQETQYFGPGTRLLVL.

This clone has more than one count but fewer than ten. The rearrangement uses TRBV5-1 and TRBJ2-3; 12 nucleotides agree with TRBD2. The V segment lost 4 bases and the J segment 0 bases; nucleotides outside the gene matches: 3. The CDR3 is 16 amino acids. Germline V gene data show CDR1 as SGHRS and CDR2 as YFSETQ. The CDR3 loop is CASSAGTSGSTDTQYF. The CDR3 DNA is TGCGCCAGCAGCGCAGGGACTAGCGGGAGCACAGATACGCAGTATTTT.

This clone was detected a few times. The chain couples TRBV19 to TRBJ2-7; 9 bases match TRBD2. After removal of 3 bases from V and 6 bases from J, the junction contained 3 bases not matched to a gene. CDR3 length: 13 residues. The germline gives CDR1 LNHDA, CDR2 SQIVND (reference sequence). CDR3 sequence reads: CASSILAGSEQYF. As DNA, the CDR3 is TGTGCCAGTAGTATCCTAGCGGGAAGCGAGCAGTACTTC.

By share, this clone ranks as medium-sized. The chain recombines TRBV7-8 with TRBJ2-7; the match to TRBD2 covers 10 bases. The CDR3 length is 16 residues. With V trimmed by 4 bases and J by 4 bases, 10 bases remained unmatched. Germline V gives CDR1 SGHVS, CDR2 FQNEAQ. In DNA form, the CDR3 reads TGTGCCAGCAGCTCGGGGCGGACTAGCGGAAGATACGAGCAGTACTTC. Protein sequence: CASSSGRTSGRYEQYF. The whole variable domain, filled in from reference TRBV7-8 and TRBJ2-7, reads GAGVSQSPRYKVAKRGQDVALRCDPISGHVSLFWYQQALGQGPEFLTYFQNEAQLDKSGLPSDRFFAERPEGSVSTLKIQRTQQEDSAVYLCASSSGRTSGRYEQYFGPGTRLTVT.

The chain recombines TRBV30 with TRBJ1-5; 11 bases align to TRBD1. The CDR3 spans 20 residues. CDR1 is GTSNPN and CDR2 is SVGIG in the germline V gene (reference sequence). The V and J ends lost 0 bases and 5 bases, in that order; junction bases with no gene match: 18. The CDR3 spells CAWSVSWGQGVRSEYQPQHF. CDR3 bases: TGTGCCTGGAGTGTCTCGTGGGGACAGGGGGTAAGGTCTGAATATCAGCCCCAGCATTTT.

The rearrangement joins TRBV7-2 to TRBJ2-1, with TRBD2 as a possible D gene (5 bases). The CDR3 runs to 14 residues. From germline, CDR1 is SGHTA and CDR2 FQGNSA. The V gene lost 0 bases and the J gene lost 5 bases, with 8 bases spanning the gap. CDR3 region: CASSLALVNNEQFF. In nucleotides, the CDR3 is TGTGCCAGCAGCTTAGCACTAGTGAACAATGAGCAGTTCTTC.